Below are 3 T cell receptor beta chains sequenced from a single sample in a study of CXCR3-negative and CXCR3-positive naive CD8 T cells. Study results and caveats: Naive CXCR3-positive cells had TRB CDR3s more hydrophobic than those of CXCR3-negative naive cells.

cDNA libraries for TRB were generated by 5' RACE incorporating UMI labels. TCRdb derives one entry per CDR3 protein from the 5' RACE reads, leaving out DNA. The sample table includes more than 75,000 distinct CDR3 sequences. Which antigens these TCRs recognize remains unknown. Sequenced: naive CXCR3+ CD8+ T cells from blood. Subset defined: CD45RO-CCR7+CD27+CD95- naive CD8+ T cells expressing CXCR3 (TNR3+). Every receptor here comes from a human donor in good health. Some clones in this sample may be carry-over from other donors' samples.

The chain's CDR3 is CSAFATGQGLEQYF. The V and J genes are TRBV20-1 and TRBJ2-7; the D call of TRBD1 rests on TCRdb alone, since no DNA is present to check it. The germline V gene encodes CDR1 DFQATT and CDR2 SNEGSKA (reference sequence). The CDR3 loop spans 14 amino acids.

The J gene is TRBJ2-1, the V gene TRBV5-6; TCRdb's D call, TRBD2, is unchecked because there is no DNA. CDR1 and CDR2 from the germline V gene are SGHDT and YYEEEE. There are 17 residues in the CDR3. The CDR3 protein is CASSQYGTSGRGEEQFF.

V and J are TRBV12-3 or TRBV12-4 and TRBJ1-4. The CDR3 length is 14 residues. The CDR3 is CASSFGAINEKLFF.